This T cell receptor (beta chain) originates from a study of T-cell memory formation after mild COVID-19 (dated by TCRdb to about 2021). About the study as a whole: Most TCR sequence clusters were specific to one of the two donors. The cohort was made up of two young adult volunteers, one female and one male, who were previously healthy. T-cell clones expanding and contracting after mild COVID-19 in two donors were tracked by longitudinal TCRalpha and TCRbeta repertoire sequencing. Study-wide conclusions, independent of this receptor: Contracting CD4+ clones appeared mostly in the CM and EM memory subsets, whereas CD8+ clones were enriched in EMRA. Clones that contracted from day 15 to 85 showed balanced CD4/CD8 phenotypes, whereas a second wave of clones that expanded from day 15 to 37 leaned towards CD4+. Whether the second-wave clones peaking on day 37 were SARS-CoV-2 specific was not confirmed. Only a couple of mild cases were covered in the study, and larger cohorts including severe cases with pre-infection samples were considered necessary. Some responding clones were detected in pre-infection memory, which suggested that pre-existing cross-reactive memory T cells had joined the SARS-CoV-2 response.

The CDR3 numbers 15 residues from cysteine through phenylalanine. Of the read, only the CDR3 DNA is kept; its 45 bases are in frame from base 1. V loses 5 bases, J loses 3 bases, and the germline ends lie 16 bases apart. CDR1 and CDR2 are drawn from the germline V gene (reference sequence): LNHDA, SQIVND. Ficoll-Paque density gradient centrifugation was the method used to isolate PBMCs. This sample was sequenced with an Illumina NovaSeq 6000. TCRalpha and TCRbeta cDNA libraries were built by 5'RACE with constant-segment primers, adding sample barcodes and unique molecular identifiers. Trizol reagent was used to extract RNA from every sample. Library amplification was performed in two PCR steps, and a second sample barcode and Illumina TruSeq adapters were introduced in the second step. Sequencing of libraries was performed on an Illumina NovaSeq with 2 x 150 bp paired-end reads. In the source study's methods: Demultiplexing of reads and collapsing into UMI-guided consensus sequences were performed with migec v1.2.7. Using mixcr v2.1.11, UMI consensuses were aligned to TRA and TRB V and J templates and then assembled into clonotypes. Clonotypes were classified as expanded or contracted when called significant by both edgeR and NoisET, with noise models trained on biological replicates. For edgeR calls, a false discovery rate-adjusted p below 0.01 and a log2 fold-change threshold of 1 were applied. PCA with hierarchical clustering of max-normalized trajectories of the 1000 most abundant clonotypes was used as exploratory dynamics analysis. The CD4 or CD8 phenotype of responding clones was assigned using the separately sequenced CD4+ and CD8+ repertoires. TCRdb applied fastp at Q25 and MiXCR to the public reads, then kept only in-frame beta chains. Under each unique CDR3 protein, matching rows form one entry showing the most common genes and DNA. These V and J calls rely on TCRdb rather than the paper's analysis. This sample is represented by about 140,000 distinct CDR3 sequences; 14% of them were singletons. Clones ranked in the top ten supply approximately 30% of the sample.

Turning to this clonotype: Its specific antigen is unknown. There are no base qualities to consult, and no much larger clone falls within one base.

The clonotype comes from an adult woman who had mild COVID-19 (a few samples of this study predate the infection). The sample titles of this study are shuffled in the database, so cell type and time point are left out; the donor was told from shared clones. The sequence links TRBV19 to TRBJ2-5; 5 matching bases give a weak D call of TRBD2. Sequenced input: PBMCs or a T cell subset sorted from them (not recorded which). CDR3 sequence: CASSAGLGLKETQYF. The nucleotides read TGTGCCAGTAGTGCCGGACTCGGACTGAAAGAGACCCAGTACTTC.